This T cell receptor beta chain was sequenced for a study of a mutant IDH1 vaccine in newly diagnosed glioma. At the level of the study: Vaccination was launched 4-6 weeks after radiotherapy alone, or with temozolomide cycles. Patients were pretreated with radiotherapy, temozolomide, or both, mostly both.

Time point noted: week 35, safety follow-up. A 20-mer mutant IDH1 peptide at 300 ug was injected subcutaneously with topical imiquimod. The protocol was immunoSEQ multiplex PCR, while the TCRdb copy is restricted to in-frame clones and leaves out a portion. Here the sample spans some 66,000 clones, approximately 80% being singletons. Points on this clone: Its antigen remains unidentified.

CDR1 and CDR2 (germline): LNHDA, SQIVND (reference sequence). The CDR3 loop spans 12 amino acids. Trimming took off 9 bases at V and 5 bases at J, with 13 bases between the two ends. This chain links TRBV19 with TRBJ1-1, with a weak D call TRBD1 (5 bases). Sequencing used PBMCs, obtained from a glioma patient whose treatment included an IDH1 peptide vaccine. The origin of this receptor is a man aged 30 to 39 with glioma. In DNA, the CDR3 is TGTGCCAGCGGGCCGTCAGGGACTGAAGCTTTCTTT. This translates into CASGPSGTEAFF.